This T cell receptor (beta chain) is from a study of OX40 agonist ivuxolimab in advanced cancers. Across the whole study: The study enrolled dose-escalation patients with hepatocellular carcinoma, melanoma, renal cell or head and neck cancer. Anti-PD-1, anti-PD-L1 or anti-CTLA-4 therapy given earlier was allowed, and roughly 40% had some. Study outcomes and limitations: In CD8+ T cells, expanded clones were on average more numerous than in CD4+. Dosing at 0.1 to 3.0 mg/kg was accompanied by clonal expansion of CD4+ and CD8+ blood T cells by week 6.

To note about this clone: Antigen unknown.

With 3 bases clipped from V and 4 bases from J, the junction kept 9 bases outside the gene matches. Germline CDR1 is LGHNA and CDR2 is YSLEER. This CDR3 spans 17 amino acids. Only in-frame clones appear in the TCRdb table, and some are missing; sequencing was by immunoSEQ multiplex PCR. The repertoire has around 110,000 clones, less than 95% of them found once; the top ten carry about 1.2%. The chain is built from TRBV4-3 and TRBJ2-6; the match to TRBD1 covers 7 bases. The TCR comes from an adult with an advanced solid tumor such as melanoma, head and neck, liver or kidney cancer. The sequences come from CD4+ or CD8+ T cells sorted from blood, collected in a trial of the OX40 agonist ivuxolimab. CDR3 loop: CASSHPTDRVGANVLTF. In nucleotides, the CDR3 is TGCGCCAGCAGCCATCCCACCGACAGGGTCGGGGCCAACGTCCTGACTTTC.